This TCR beta chain comes out of a study of blood T cell repertoires in COVID-19. Background on the study: Donors in the United States, Italy and Spain gave samples during acute or convalescent COVID-19. Sources were T cells, B-cell-depleted T cells, or PBMCs; the material itself was cDNA or gDNA.

Original handling: Quantification of nucleated cells was approximated via reference gene primer amplification. Clones were read by immunoSEQ multiplex PCR, and TCRdb kept only the in-frame ones, dropping some. D and trimming were read from the DNA, whereas the V and J calls and clone size are those reported in that table. The sample contains roughly 190,000 clones, roughly 80% of which appear only once. The receptor's source is a human donor in a cohort sampled during active COVID-19. Sequencing was performed on peripheral blood.

The CDR3 coding sequence is TGCGCCAGCAGAGGTAGCGGGGAGGAGCAGTTCTTC. This gives the protein CASRGSGEEQFF. The chain uses TRBV5-1 and TRBJ2-1; TRBD2 matches at 8 bases. V lost 5 bases to trimming and J lost 10 bases; unmatched junction nucleotides: 5. This CDR3 is built from 12 residues. Germline values: CDR1 SGHRS, CDR2 YFSETQ.